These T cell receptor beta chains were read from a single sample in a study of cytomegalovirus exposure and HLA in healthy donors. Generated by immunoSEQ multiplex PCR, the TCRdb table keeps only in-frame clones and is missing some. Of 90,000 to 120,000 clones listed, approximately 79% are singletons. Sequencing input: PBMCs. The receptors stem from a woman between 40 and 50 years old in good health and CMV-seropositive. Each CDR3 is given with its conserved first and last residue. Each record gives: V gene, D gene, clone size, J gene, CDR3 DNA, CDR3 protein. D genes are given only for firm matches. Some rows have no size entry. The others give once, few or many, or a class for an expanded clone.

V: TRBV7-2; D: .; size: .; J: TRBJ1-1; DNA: TGTGCCAGCAGCTTGACAAGGGGCTCATGGGGGGTGAACACTGAAGCTTTCTTT; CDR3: CASSLTRGSWGVNTEAFF
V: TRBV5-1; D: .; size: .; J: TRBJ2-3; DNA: TGCGCCAGCAGCTTGCGTGGGGGGGCCACAGATACGCAGTATTTT; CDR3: CASSLRGGATDTQYF
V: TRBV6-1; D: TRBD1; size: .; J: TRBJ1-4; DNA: TGTGCCAGCAGCAACAGGGGGGTGAATGAAAAACTGTTTTTT; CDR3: CASSNRGVNEKLFF
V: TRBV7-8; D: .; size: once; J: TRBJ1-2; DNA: TGTGCCAGCAGCCCGGGGTTGGACTATGGCTACACCTTC; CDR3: CASSPGLDYGYTF
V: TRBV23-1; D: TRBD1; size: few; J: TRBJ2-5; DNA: TGCGCCAGCATCCCGCATGGACAGGGTGTTGAGACCCAGTACTTC; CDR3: CASIPHGQGVETQYF
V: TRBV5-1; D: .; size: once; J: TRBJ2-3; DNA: TGCGCCAGCAGGACTTTCGCAGATACGCAGTATTTT; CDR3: CASRTFADTQYF
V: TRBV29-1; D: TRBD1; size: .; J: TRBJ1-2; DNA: TGCAGCGTTGACGGGACAGCAATCCATGGCTACACCTTC; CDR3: CSVDGTAIHGYTF
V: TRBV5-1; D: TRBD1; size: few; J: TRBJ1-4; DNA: TGCGCCAGCAAAATTTCCTCCGGGACAGCTAATGAAAAACTGTTTTTT; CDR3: CASKISSGTANEKLFF
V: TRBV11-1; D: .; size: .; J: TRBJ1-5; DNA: TGTGCCAGCAGCTTGACAGCTAATCAGCCCCAGCATTTT; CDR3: CASSLTANQPQHF
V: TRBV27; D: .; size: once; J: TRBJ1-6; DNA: TGTGCCAGCAGTTCCAGGCTGGGAGATTCACCCCTCCACTTT; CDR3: CASSSRLGDSPLHF
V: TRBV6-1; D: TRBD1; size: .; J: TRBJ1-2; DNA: TGTGCCAGCACCCTAACAGGGGTTTATGGCTACACCTTC; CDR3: CASTLTGVYGYTF
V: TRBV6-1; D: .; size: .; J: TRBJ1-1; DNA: TGTGCCAGCAGTACCCGGCTGGGCCTCAACACTGAAGCTTTCTTT; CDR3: CASSTRLGLNTEAFF
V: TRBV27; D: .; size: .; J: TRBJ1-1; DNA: TGTGCCAGCAGTTTATCCCCAATGAACACTGAAGCTTTCTTT; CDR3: CASSLSPMNTEAFF
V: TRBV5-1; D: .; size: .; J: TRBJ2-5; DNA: TGCGCCAGCAGCGCGACTAGTCAAGAGACCCAGTACTTC; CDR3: CASSATSQETQYF
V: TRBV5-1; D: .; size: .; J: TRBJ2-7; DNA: TGCGCCAGCAGCTTGGAACAGTGGACCTACGAGCAGTACTTC; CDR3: CASSLEQWTYEQYF
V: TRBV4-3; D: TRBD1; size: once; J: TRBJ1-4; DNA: TGCGCCAGCAGCCTCGGACAGGGGAAAAATGAAAAACTGTTTTTT; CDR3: CASSLGQGKNEKLFF
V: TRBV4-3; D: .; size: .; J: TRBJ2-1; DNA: TGCGCCAGCAGCCAACTGGCGGGGGCTTACAATGAGCAGTTCTTC; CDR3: CASSQLAGAYNEQFF
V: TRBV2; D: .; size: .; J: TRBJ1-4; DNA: TGTGCCAGCAGTGATGGGCAGTATAATGAAAAACTGTTTTTT; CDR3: CASSDGQYNEKLFF
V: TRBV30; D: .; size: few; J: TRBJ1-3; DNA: TGTGCCTGGAGTCCAGGGACTGGAAACACCATATATTTT; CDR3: CAWSPGTGNTIYF
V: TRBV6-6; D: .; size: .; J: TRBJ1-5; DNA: TGTGCCACGACAAATAGCAATCAGCCCCAGCATTTT; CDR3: CATTNSNQPQHF
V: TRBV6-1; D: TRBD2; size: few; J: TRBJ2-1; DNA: TGTGCCAGCAGTGTATCTAGCGGGGGGGCCATTGATGAGCAGTTCTTC; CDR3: CASSVSSGGAIDEQFF
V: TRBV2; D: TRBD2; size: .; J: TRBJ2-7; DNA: TGTGCCAGCCGGCGGGGGAGCTCCTACGAGCAGTACTTC; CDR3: CASRRGSSYEQYF
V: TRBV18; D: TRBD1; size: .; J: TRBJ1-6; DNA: TGTGCCAGCTCGTCCACAGGGGACCCATTCAATCCCCTCCACTTT; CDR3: CASSSTGDPFNPLHF
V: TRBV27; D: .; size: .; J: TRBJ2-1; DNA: TGTGCCAGCACCAAGACTGCGCACAATGAGCAGTTCTTC; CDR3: CASTKTAHNEQFF
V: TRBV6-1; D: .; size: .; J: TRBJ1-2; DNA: TGTGCCAGCCGGCAGGTTCGGGGCTACACCTTC; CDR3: CASRQVRGYTF
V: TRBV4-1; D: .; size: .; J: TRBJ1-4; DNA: TGCGCCAGCAGCCAAGATCTTCCGGCAACTAATGAAAAACTGTTTTTT; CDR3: CASSQDLPATNEKLFF
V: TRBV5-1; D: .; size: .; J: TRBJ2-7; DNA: TGCGCCAGCAGCTTGGCTGGACAGAACTTCGAGCAGTACTTC; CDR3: CASSLAGQNFEQYF
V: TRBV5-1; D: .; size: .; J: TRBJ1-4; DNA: TGCGCCAGCAGCTTGGCCCCGGGGGGGTCGGGGGAAAAACTGTTTTTT; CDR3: CASSLAPGGSGEKLFF
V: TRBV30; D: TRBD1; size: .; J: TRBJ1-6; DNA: TGTGCCTGGAGTTCAGGGACAGGGAACTCACCCCTCCACTTT; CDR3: CAWSSGTGNSPLHF
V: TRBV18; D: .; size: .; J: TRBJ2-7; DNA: TGTGCCAGCTCACCGCCCGGGACAACGAGCTCCTACGAGCAGTACTTC; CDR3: CASSPPGTTSSYEQYF
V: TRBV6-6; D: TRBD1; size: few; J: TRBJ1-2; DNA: TGTGCCAGCAGTTACTCACAGGGGCATGGCTACACCTTC; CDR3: CASSYSQGHGYTF
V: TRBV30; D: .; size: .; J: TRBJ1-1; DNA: TGTGCCTGGAGAGACATGGTGAACACTGAAGCTTTCTTT; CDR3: CAWRDMVNTEAFF
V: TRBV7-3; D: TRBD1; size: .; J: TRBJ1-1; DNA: TGTGCCAGCAGCTTACGGAACGTAGGACAGGGGAAATTATTCACTGAAGCTTTCTTT; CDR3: CASSLRNVGQGKLFTEAFF